Following are 22 T cell receptor beta chains from one sample sequenced in a study of early T cells in non-severe SARS-CoV-2 infection. TCRdb independently ran MiXCR on the 5' RACE reads; one entry per CDR3 protein. This table holds roughly 64,000 distinct CDR3 sequences, about an eighth found once. Sequenced material: whole blood. The receptors derive from an adult who was a healthcare worker with PCR-confirmed SARS-CoV-2 infection or an uninfected control (not recorded which).

This chain connects TRBV7-3 to TRBJ2-6; a weak D match, TRBD1 (5 bases). Trimming shortened V by 4 bases and J by 0 bases, and 10 bases separated the two germline ends. CDR3 length equals 16 residues. Germline-derived CDR1 and CDR2 are SGHTA and FQGTGA. The CDR3 protein is CASSSGRVSGANVLTF. CDR3 bases: TGTGCCAGCAGCTCGGGCAGGGTCTCTGGGGCCAACGTCCTGACTTTC.

The sample holds many counts of this clonotype. The chain links TRBV6-6 to TRBJ1-1; no reliable D call. The germline V and J ends were trimmed by 7 bases and 3 bases, with 12 bases remaining between them. Germline values: CDR1 MNHNY, CDR2 SVGAGI (reference sequence). The CDR3 is 13 residues long. The CDR3 region is CASTRSGDTEAFF. The CDR3, as DNA: TGTGCCAGCACGAGGAGTGGGGACACTGAAGCTTTCTTT.

By frequency in the sample, this clonotype is medium-sized. The gene calls are TRBV6-1 and TRBJ2-1, with 7 nucleotides matching TRBD1. Losses at the gene ends were 9 bases for V and 5 bases for J; bases not matched to a gene: 7. Germline assignment: CDR1 MNHNS and CDR2 SASEGT. The CDR3 extends over 13 amino acids. CDR3 DNA sequence: TGTGCCAGTGCCGGACAGGCGGACAATGAGCAGTTCTTC. This gives the protein CASAGQADNEQFF.

The chain combines TRBV12-3 or TRBV12-4 with TRBJ2-1; TRBD1 agrees at 7 bases. The trim removed 4 bases at V and 0 bases at J, leaving 12 bases unmatched. CDR3 length: 18 amino acids. The CDR3 loop is CASSSPPRGQDSYNEQFF. The CDR3 DNA sequence: TGTGCCAGCAGTTCCCCACCACGTGGACAGGACTCCTACAATGAGCAGTTCTTC.

In the case of this clonotype: This may stem from a read error, because a much larger clone lies one nucleotide away. The chain employs TRBV6-4 and TRBJ2-6; D is uncertain. Germline-derived CDR1 and CDR2 are MRHNA and SNTAGT. V lost 7 bases, J lost 1 base, and 8 bases lay in between. The length of the CDR3 is 14 residues. CDR3 DNA: TGTGCCAGCAACCCTTCATCTGGGGCCAACGTCCTGACTTTC. It specifies CASNPSSGANVLTF.

The chain couples TRBV9 to TRBJ2-7, with TRBD2 as a possible D gene (6 bases). The V gene's germline CDR1 is SGDLS and CDR2 YYNGEE. This CDR3 comprises 14 residues. Trimming took off 0 bases at V and 4 bases at J, with 11 bases between the two ends. The CDR3 bases are TGTGCCAGCAGCGTAGACCCAGGGAGGTACGAGCAGTACTTC. Its translation is CASSVDPGRYEQYF.

This chain connects TRBV6-1 to TRBJ2-3, with D maybe TRBD1 (5 bases). Germline CDR1 reads MNHNS; CDR2 reads SASEGT. This CDR3 comprises 15 residues. The germline V and J ends were trimmed by 5 bases and 2 bases, with 14 bases remaining between them. In nucleotides, the CDR3 is TGTGCCAGCAGTACCGCGACAGTAAACACAGATACGCAGTATTTT. Residues: CASSTATVNTDTQYF.

This clonotype was observed a handful of times. The gene calls are TRBV2 and TRBJ1-2; no definite D call. The CDR3 has 13 amino acids. V lost 3 bases, J lost 1 base, and 6 bases lay in between. The germline CDR1 and CDR2 sequences are SNHLY and FYNNEI. The CDR3 spells CASSDYGNYGYTF. The CDR3 region has the DNA TGTGCCAGCAGTGATTACGGTAACTATGGCTACACCTTC.

This clonotype was observed many times. V is TRBV12-3 or TRBV12-4 and J is TRBJ1-1; D call uncertain. This CDR3 has 12 residues. Trimming took off 7 bases at V and 6 bases at J, with 12 bases between the two ends. Here the CDR3 DNA reads TGTGCCAGCACCGGAGGCGGGGCTGAAGCTTTCTTT. This codes for CASTGGGAEAFF.

V usage is TRBV6-2 or TRBV6-3 and J usage is TRBJ2-7; 11 bases map to TRBD2. J gave up 2 bases and V 4 bases, and 4 bases lay outside the gene matches. CDR3 length: 15 amino acids. Per germline, CDR1 MNHEY and CDR2 SVGEGT. As DNA, the CDR3 is TGTGCCAGCAGTTCGGTAGCGGGGGGGCCCTACGAGCAGTACTTC. Translating it yields CASSSVAGGPYEQYF.

V gene TRBV5-1 combines with J gene TRBJ2-3; either TRBD1 or TRBD2 may fit D (7 bases each). Germline V lookup: CDR1 SGHRS, CDR2 YFSETQ. V was clipped by 1 base and J by 4 bases, with 13 bases between them. The CDR3 spans 15 residues. The CDR3: CASSLTPGGADTQYF. CDR3 in DNA: TGCGCCAGCAGCTTGACCCCAGGGGGGGCAGATACGCAGTATTTT.

The chain uses TRBV6-5 and TRBJ1-5, with D unclear. CDR3 size: 14 residues. CDR1 and CDR2 (germline): MNHEY, SVGAGI. The ends were cut back, 10 bases at V and 0 bases at J, with 13 bases in the middle. As DNA, the CDR3 is TGTGCCATCAGCCCACTCGGTAGCAATCAGCCCCAGCATTTT. The encoded protein is CAISPLGSNQPQHF.

This clonotype occurred a few times. J is TRBJ1-2 and V is TRBV6-1; D may be TRBD1 (5 bases). Germline CDR1 MNHNS, CDR2 SASEGT. The CDR3 is 14 residues long. V was cut by 8 bases and J by 6 bases, with 19 bases left in between. The CDR3 here is CASLGRRATDGYTF. Written as DNA, the CDR3 is TGTGCCAGCCTAGGGCGCAGGGCAACGGATGGCTACACCTTC.

The chain carries TRBV27 and TRBJ2-4; D is unresolved. This CDR3 is 14 amino acids long. Germline V gives CDR1 MNHEY, CDR2 SMNVEV (reference sequence). Trimming stripped 4 bases from V and 1 base from J, with 8 bases between. CDR3 residues: CASSSFEAKNIQYF. CDR3 in DNA: TGTGCCAGCAGTTCTTTCGAGGCCAAAAACATTCAGTACTTC.

In this sample, this clonotype turned up many times. J is TRBJ2-3 and V is TRBV7-2; 8 positions match TRBD2. This CDR3 spans 15 amino acids. The junction had 8 bases not matched to a gene; V was cut back by 4 bases and J by 5 bases. Germline V lookup: CDR1 SGHTA, CDR2 FQGNSA. This CDR3 is CASSSSGGGIDTQYF. Written as DNA, the CDR3 is TGTGCCAGCAGCTCCTCCGGCGGGGGGATAGATACGCAGTATTTT.

The chain links TRBV6-5 to TRBJ2-5, with D possibly being TRBD1 (6 bases). CDR3 length equals 16 residues. Germline CDR1 MNHEY, CDR2 SVGAGI. Trimming took off 7 bases at V and 0 bases at J, with 18 bases between the two ends. The CDR3, as DNA: TGTGCCAGCATGCAGTGGGGGCAGGCGTACCAAGAGACCCAGTACTTC. Encoded protein: CASMQWGQAYQETQYF.

This clonotype was observed a few times. The chain is built from TRBV11-2 and TRBJ1-3; D gene ambiguous. V lost 5 bases and J lost 0, with 11 bases in between. CDR1 and CDR2 from the germline V gene are SGHAT and FQNNGV. This CDR3 region has 15 residues. CDR3 DNA: TGTGCCAGCAGCCCTCCTGGGCTCTCTGGAAACACCATATATTTT. It specifies CASSPPGLSGNTIYF.

The J gene is TRBJ1-6, the V gene TRBV5-5; D is unresolved. This CDR3 has 14 amino acids. With 0 bases removed from V and 5 bases from J, the gap between germline ends came to 6 bases. The germline CDR1 and CDR2 sequences are SGHKS and YYEKEE (reference sequence). The DNA of the CDR3 is TGTGCCAGCAGCTTGGGCCCAAATAATTCACCCCTCCACTTT. Translated, it gives CASSLGPNNSPLHF.

The chain recombines TRBV11-2 with TRBJ1-6; D perhaps matches TRBD1 (6 bases). Germline lookup yields CDR1 SGHAT and CDR2 FQNNGV. The length of the CDR3 is 15 residues. With 2 bases removed from V and 9 bases from J, the gap between germline ends came to 14 bases. The CDR3, as DNA: TGTGCCAGCAGCTTAAGTCCTCACAGGGCTTCACCCCTCCACTTT. This encodes CASSLSPHRASPLHF. The full variable domain, its missing parts supplied by reference TRBV11-2 and TRBJ1-6, is EAGVAQSPRYKIIEKRQSVAFWCNPISGHATLYWYQQILGQGPKLLIQFQNNGVVDDSQLPKDRFSAERLKGVDSTLKIQPAKLEDSAVYLCASSLSPHRASPLHFGNGTRLTVT.

This clonotype was seen more than once but under ten times. The J gene is TRBJ1-1, the V gene TRBV4-1; D is unresolved. With 4 bases removed from V and 0 bases from J, the gap between germline ends came to 21 bases. The CDR3 totals 18 residues. The V gene's germline CDR1 is MGHRA and CDR2 YSYEKL. The CDR3, as DNA: TGCGCCAGCAGCCGAACTAACCCGGGAGACCTCATGAACACTGAAGCTTTCTTT. The encoded protein is CASSRTNPGDLMNTEAFF.

This clonotype appeared many times. The rearrangement joins TRBV4-2 to TRBJ1-6; TRBD1 is a possible D gene (5 bases). Germline assignment: CDR1 LGHNA and CDR2 YNFKEQ. Trimming stripped 1 base from V and 6 bases from J, with 13 bases between. There are 16 residues in the CDR3. The CDR3 DNA is TGTGCCAGCAGCCAAGCCCCAGGTGGGGGTAATTCACCCCTCCACTTT. It yields the protein CASSQAPGGGNSPLHF.

The V gene is TRBV6-2 or TRBV6-3, the J gene TRBJ2-2; D possibly corresponds to TRBD2 (6 bases). Trimming took 6 bases from V and 1 from J, leaving 9 bases between them. The CDR3 contains 14 residues. Germline CDR1 and CDR2: MNHEY and SVGEGT. The CDR3 is CASSRDLNTGELFF. The CDR3 DNA reads TGTGCCAGCAGCCGGGACTTGAACACCGGGGAGCTGTTTTTT.